This entry lists 30 T cell receptor beta chains sequenced from one sample in a study of identical twins. TCRdb processed the 5' RACE reads anew with MiXCR; each CDR3 protein has one entry. Of 250,000 or so distinct CDR3 sequences listed, approximately 11% are singletons. These sequences were also reported in another study, on yellow fever vaccine responses in identical twins.

Sample: memory (CD45RO+) T cells sorted from blood. Receptors were obtained from a woman aged 18-29 years in good health.

This clonotype was seen a few times. V usage is TRBV10-3 and J usage is TRBJ1-4, with D tentatively TRBD1 (6 bases). This CDR3 region has 15 residues. Germline assignment: CDR1 ENHRY and CDR2 SYGVKD. Trimming removed 0 bases from V and 4 bases from J, with 9 bases in between. The CDR3 DNA is TGTGCCATCAGTGAGTCATCCAGGGGTAATGAAAAACTGTTTTTT. Translating it yields CAISESSRGNEKLFF.

In this sample, this clonotype turned up a few times. The rearrangement joins TRBV11-2 to TRBJ2-7, with 7 bases fitting TRBD1. The CDR3 consists of 15 residues. Germline values: CDR1 SGHAT, CDR2 FQNNGV. After removal of 5 bases from V and 0 bases from J, the junction contained 7 bases not matched to a gene. The CDR3 loop is CASSLSRDSSYEQYF. The CDR3 nucleotides read TGTGCCAGCAGCCTGAGTAGGGACAGCTCCTACGAGCAGTACTTC.

This chain joins TRBV6-2 or TRBV6-3 and TRBJ1-1; D is ambiguous. Trimming pared 6 bases from V and 0 bases from J, leaving 17 bases between. The CDR3 sequence is 16 residues long. Germline CDR1 and CDR2: MNHEY and SVGEGT. The CDR3 nucleotides read TGTGCCAGCAGCCCGAAGATTGGGCTGATGAACACTGAAGCTTTCTTT. Its translation is CASSPKIGLMNTEAFF.

This clonotype appeared many times. The chain uses TRBV12-3 or TRBV12-4 and TRBJ2-1; TRBD2 agrees at 12 bases. Trimming at V came to 5 bases and at J to 6 bases, leaving 2 bases not matched to a gene. CDR3 length equals 14 residues. Here the CDR3 DNA reads TGTGCCAGCAGTCGGACTAGCGGGGCCAATGAGCAGTTCTTC. It translates to CASSRTSGANEQFF.

This clonotype appeared many times. The chain links TRBV20-1 to TRBJ1-5; D is unclear. The CDR3 runs 14 residues. Germline loops: CDR1 DFQATT, CDR2 SNEGSKA (reference sequence). The germline V and J ends were trimmed by 4 bases and 3 bases, with 13 bases remaining between them. This CDR3 reads CSATAGGFNQPQHF. Written as DNA, the CDR3 is TGCAGTGCTACAGCCGGAGGGTTCAATCAGCCCCAGCATTTT.

The DNA for the CDR3 is TGTGCCATCAGCCCCGCTAGCGGAGCCTCCTACGAGCAGTACTTC. This translates into CAISPASGASYEQYF. The rearrangement uses TRBV10-3 and TRBJ2-7, with TRBD2 matching over 7 bases. Trimming took 6 bases from V and 0 from J; bases not matched to a gene: 8. Germline V gives CDR1 ENHRY, CDR2 SYGVKD. The CDR3 runs to 15 residues.

This chain links TRBV10-1 with TRBJ1-2; D is perhaps TRBD1 (6 bases). The CDR3 has 13 residues. CDR1 is WNHNN, CDR2 SYGVQD, per germline (reference sequence). Trimming left V 6 bases short and J 9 bases short, with 17 bases between. CDR3 sequence: CASSGQLMESYTF. CDR3 nucleotides: TGCGCCAGCAGCGGACAGTTAATGGAGAGCTACACCTTC.

This clonotype was seen more than once but under ten times. The chain joins TRBV15 to TRBJ1-2, with D perhaps matching TRBD1 (5 bases). V was shortened by 1 base and J by 4 bases, with 10 bases between the two germline ends. The CDR3 is 14 residues long. From germline, CDR1 is LNHNV and CDR2 YYDKDF (reference sequence). The CDR3 here is CATSRGDVSYGYTF. The CDR3, as DNA: TGTGCCACCAGCAGAGGGGACGTCAGCTATGGCTACACCTTC.

V and J are TRBV4-1 and TRBJ2-2; 12 nucleotides line up with TRBD2. Germline trimming cut 6 bases from V and 7 bases from J; bases unmatched to any gene: 9. The CDR3 extends over 16 amino acids. Germline V gene lookup returns CDR1 MGHRA and CDR2 YSYEKL. The CDR3 reads CASRKLAGGYGGELFF. The CDR3 DNA sequence: TGCGCCAGCAGAAAACTAGCGGGAGGATATGGCGGGGAGCTGTTTTTT.

This sequence joins TRBV2 and TRBJ2-2; 7 bases align to TRBD2. With 2 bases clipped from V and 6 bases from J, the junction kept 15 bases outside the gene matches. Germline V gene data show CDR1 as SNHLY and CDR2 as FYNNEI. This CDR3 contains 18 residues. CDR3 sequence (DNA): TGTGCCAGCAGTGAAACCCGGGTGGGGGGGACCGCGGCCGGGGAGCTGTTTTTT. It yields the protein CASSETRVGGTAAGELFF.

This clonotype was counted ten times or more. CDR3 loop: CASSFEPSAYYEQYF. The CDR3 coding sequence is TGTGCCAGCAGCTTCGAACCTAGTGCTTACTACGAGCAGTACTTC. The chain carries TRBV7-3 and TRBJ2-7; D uncertain. Germline V lookup: CDR1 SGHTA, CDR2 FQGTGA. This CDR3 is built from 15 residues. Trimming pared 3 bases from V and 3 bases from J, leaving 15 bases between. Full variable domain (remainder filled in from reference TRBV7-3 and TRBJ2-7): GAGVSQTPSNKVTEKGKYVELRCDPISGHTALYWYRQSLGQGPEFLIYFQGTGAADDSGLPNDRFFAVRPEGSVSTLKIQRTERGDSAVYLCASSFEPSAYYEQYFGPGTRLTVT.

V gene TRBV2 combines with J gene TRBJ1-6; no definite D call. The CDR3 has 12 amino acids. The V end was cut by 3 bases, the J end by 10 bases, with 7 bases between. Germline lookup yields CDR1 SNHLY and CDR2 FYNNEI. CDR3 loop: CASSDSDSPLHF. CDR3 nucleotide sequence: TGTGCCAGCAGTGATAGTGACTCACCCCTCCACTTT.

This clonotype appeared many times. The chain links TRBV29-1 to TRBJ1-1; unclear D gene. Deletions cut 4 bases from V and 0 bases from J, with 9 bases between. CDR1 SQVTM and CDR2 ANQGSEA come from the germline V gene. The CDR3 is 13 amino acids. The DNA for the CDR3 is TGCAGCGTTGGGGAGGGCTTGAACACTGAAGCTTTCTTT. The encoded protein is CSVGEGLNTEAFF.

The chain links TRBV21-1 to TRBJ2-1. TRBV21-1 has pseudogene status. CDR3 length: 12 amino acids. CDR3 region: CASSQEPNEQFF. CDR3 DNA: TGTGCCAGCAGCCAGGAACCCAATGAGCAGTTCTTC.

The chain couples TRBV6-2 or TRBV6-3 to TRBJ1-6, with D possibly TRBD1 on 5 matching bases. V was cut by 5 bases and J by 11 bases, with 16 bases left in between. Germline CDR1 is MNHEY and CDR2 is SVGEGT. CDR3 length: 14 residues. For the CDR3, the DNA is TGTGCCAGCAGTACCCCCCGGGACGTTGCACCCCTCCACTTT. Amino acid sequence: CASSTPRDVAPLHF.

This clonotype was seen a handful of times. V and J are TRBV6-1 and TRBJ2-7; 8 nucleotides align to TRBD1. Losses at the gene ends were 4 bases for V and 3 bases for J; bases not matched to a gene: 8. CDR3 size: 15 residues. Germline values: CDR1 MNHNS, CDR2 SASEGT. The CDR3 spells CASSVSGTGSYEQYF. The CDR3 coding sequence is TGTGCCAGCAGTGTCTCGGGGACAGGTAGCTACGAGCAGTACTTC.

Only a few counts were recorded for this clonotype. The V call is TRBV10-1, the J call TRBJ2-1; 11 bases are a match to TRBD1. The CDR3 is 14 amino acids. After removal of 6 bases from V and 6 bases from J, the junction contained 4 bases not matched to a gene. The germline V gene encodes CDR1 WNHNN and CDR2 SYGVQD (reference sequence). The DNA of the CDR3 is TGCGCCAGCAGATCCGGGACAGGGGGCAATGAGCAGTTCTTC. It codes for CASRSGTGGNEQFF.

This clonotype has only a few counts. The chain uses TRBV3-1 and TRBJ2-7; TRBD2 is a possible D gene (6 bases). There are 15 residues in the CDR3. The V and J ends lost 4 bases and 3 bases respectively, with 16 bases between them. Per the germline V gene, CDR1 is LGHDT and CDR2 is YNNKEL (reference sequence). The chain's CDR3 is CASSRAAGRNYEQYF. As DNA, the CDR3 is TGTGCCAGCAGCCGCGCCGCGGGACGGAACTACGAGCAGTACTTC.

This clonotype has only a few counts. This rearrangement joins TRBV3-1 to TRBJ2-3, with TRBD2 matching 7 bases. There are 16 residues in the CDR3. The junction had 5 bases not matched to a gene; V was cut back by 1 base and J by 1 base. Germline V gives CDR1 LGHDT, CDR2 YNNKEL (reference sequence). The DNA of the CDR3 is TGTGCCAGCAGCCAAGGGCCGGGAGGACGCACAGATACGCAGTATTTT. It yields the protein CASSQGPGGRTDTQYF.

J is TRBJ2-1 and V is TRBV6-2 or TRBV6-3; tentatively, D is TRBD1 or TRBD2 (6 bases each). CDR1 and CDR2 (germline): MNHEY, SVGEGT. The CDR3 totals 16 residues. Trimming pared 2 bases from V and 8 bases from J, leaving 19 bases between. CDR3 loop: CASSYRGDTGSDEQFF. The CDR3 region has the DNA TGTGCCAGCAGTTACCGCGGGGACACGGGGAGTGATGAGCAGTTCTTC.

The chain couples TRBV27 to TRBJ2-7; tentative D call: TRBD2 (5 bases). V was clipped by 3 bases and J by 4 bases, with 13 bases between them. In germline, CDR1 is MNHEY, CDR2 SMNVEV (reference sequence). This CDR3 comprises 14 residues. This CDR3 reads CASSFMDGMYEQYF. CDR3 nucleotide sequence: TGTGCCAGCAGTTTCATGGACGGGATGTACGAGCAGTACTTC.

The chain joins TRBV7-9 to TRBJ2-1, with a possible D match to TRBD2 (6 bases). Trimming took 5 bases from V and 2 from J, leaving 13 bases between them. The CDR3 sequence is 15 residues long. Germline V gives CDR1 SEHNR, CDR2 FQNEAQ (reference sequence). The CDR3: CASSGGSVPYNEQFF. In nucleotides, the CDR3 is TGTGCCAGCAGCGGAGGGTCAGTCCCCTACAATGAGCAGTTCTTC.

This clonotype appeared a few times. V gene TRBV25-1 combines with J gene TRBJ1-5, with D uncertain. CDR3 length: 17 amino acids. Germline-derived CDR1 and CDR2 are MGHDK and SYGVNS. V lost 2 bases and J lost 2, with 16 bases in between. The CDR3 DNA reads TGTGCCAGCAGTGAAGGAACCCCATCAGAAGGCAATCAGCCCCAGCATTTT. Translating gives CASSEGTPSEGNQPQHF.

This clonotype showed up many times. The chain employs TRBV29-1 and TRBJ1-1, with D possibly being TRBD1 (5 bases). Germline lookup yields CDR1 SQVTM and CDR2 ANQGSEA. Trimming took off 7 bases at V and 0 bases at J, with 15 bases between the two ends. The CDR3 runs 14 residues. The CDR3, as DNA: TGCAGCGCCCTATTGGGGCCCGTGAACACTGAAGCTTTCTTT. Amino acid sequence: CSALLGPVNTEAFF.

This clonotype was recorded a few times. The chain has TRBV4-3 and TRBJ2-7; D not resolved. Between the trimmed V and J ends, which lost 1 base and 3 bases, there was a span of 13 bases. The V gene's germline CDR1 is LGHNA and CDR2 YSLEER. The CDR3 contains 15 residues. The CDR3 DNA is TGCGCCAGCAGCCAAGCTATGGGCCGATACTACGAGCAGTACTTC. The encoded protein is CASSQAMGRYYEQYF.

This clonotype turned up a few times. V and J are TRBV6-1 and TRBJ2-2; unclear D gene. Germline V gene sequence: CDR1 MNHNS, CDR2 SASEGT. This CDR3 is 16 amino acids long. V shed 4 bases and J shed 4 bases, with 16 bases lying between them. CDR3 nucleotide sequence: TGTGCCAGCAGTGGGACCACTGGTGCTATCACCGGGGAGCTGTTTTTT. Protein sequence: CASSGTTGAITGELFF.

This clonotype was counted only a few times. The rearrangement joins TRBV11-2 to TRBJ2-7; no reliable D call. This CDR3 comprises 15 residues. V was trimmed by 6 bases and J by 4 bases, leaving 19 bases between them. The germline V gene has CDR1 SGHAT and CDR2 FQNNGV. The CDR3 sequence: CASRPNRKMTYEQYF. The CDR3, as DNA: TGTGCCAGCAGACCGAATCGGAAGATGACGTACGAGCAGTACTTC.

The sample holds many counts of this clonotype. V is TRBV12-3 or TRBV12-4 and J is TRBJ1-1; D gene uncertain. The CDR3 loop spans 13 amino acids. Trimming took 1 base from V and 1 from J, leaving 4 bases between them. The CDR3 here is CASSLGRNTEAFF. The CDR3 DNA follows: TGTGCCAGCAGTTTAGGGCGGAACACTGAAGCTTTCTTT.

This clonotype has only a few counts. The V gene is TRBV6-1, the J gene TRBJ2-1, with 13 bases fitting TRBD2. V was pared by 6 bases and J by 5 bases, with 4 bases of the junction left unmatched. Germline loops: CDR1 MNHNS, CDR2 SASEGT. This CDR3 comprises 15 residues. CDR3 amino acids: CASRGTSGIHNEQFF. The CDR3 coding sequence is TGTGCCAGCAGGGGGACTAGCGGGATCCACAATGAGCAGTTCTTC.

This clonotype was observed a few times. The CDR3 here is CASSLSRGAYNEQFF. Here the CDR3 DNA reads TGTGCCAGCAGCTTGAGCCGGGGGGCCTACAATGAGCAGTTCTTC. The chain joins TRBV7-2 to TRBJ2-1, with TRBD2 matching over 7 bases. CDR3 length equals 15 residues. Germline V gives CDR1 SGHTA, CDR2 FQGNSA. V shed 3 bases, J shed 2 bases, and the junction held 4 bases outside the gene matches.